This T cell receptor (beta chain) was recovered during a study of blood T cell repertoires in COVID-19. Study context: COVID-19 samples from acute and convalescent phases originated in the United States, Italy and Spain.

This CDR3 has 16 amino acids. The V and J ends lost 3 bases and 3 bases, in that order; junction bases with no gene match: 7. The germline gives CDR1 SGHDT, CDR2 YYEEEE. This clone appeared once. Sequencing used immunoSEQ multiplex PCR; TCRdb keeps in-frame clones, though not all of them. The data hold roughly 67,000 clones, with over 65% observed a single time. This clonotype was sampled from a human donor in a cohort sampled during active COVID-19. The chain couples TRBV5-6 to TRBJ2-7, with 12 positions matching TRBD1. Sequencing was done on a sample of peripheral blood. The CDR3 nucleotides are TGTGCCAGCAGCTCGGGGACAGGGGGCGGATTCTACGAGCAGTACTTC. Its protein is CASSSGTGGGFYEQYF. The full variable domain, with the rest looked up from reference TRBV5-6 and TRBJ2-7, is DAGVTQSPTHLIKTRGQQVTLRCSPKSGHDTVSWYQQALGQGPQFIFQYYEEEERQRGNFPDRFSGHQFPNYSSELNVNALLLGDSALYLCASSSGTGGGFYEQYFGPGTRLTVT.